A single T cell receptor (beta chain) is shown here with its context. Its cognate antigen is unknown. The sample originates from a study of cytomegalovirus exposure and HLA in healthy donors. Study-level results: TCR beta chain V- and J-gene trimming was linked, in a later analysis, to a missense variant in DCLRE1C. Several of the most significant clusters appeared linked to common viral pathogens, based on a later analysis.

The CDR3 totals 14 residues. Germline-derived CDR1 and CDR2 are SEHNR and FQNEAQ (reference sequence). The V and J ends lost 3 bases and 6 bases, in that order; junction bases with no gene match: 4. PCR was performed using 60 Vbeta and 13 Jbeta primers. Generated by immunoSEQ multiplex PCR, the TCRdb table keeps only in-frame clones and is missing some. Altogether under 90,000 clones are present, roughly 75% being singletons, with the ten largest covering 2% to 2.5%. V gene TRBV7-9 combines with J gene TRBJ1-4; 7 nucleotides match TRBD1. The sample taken for sequencing was PBMCs. The source of this sequence is a man between 35 and 55 years old in good health and CMV-seronegative. CDR3 amino acids: CASSLYRGYEKLFF. CDR3 nucleotide sequence: TGTGCCAGCAGCTTGTACAGGGGTTATGAAAAACTGTTTTTT.